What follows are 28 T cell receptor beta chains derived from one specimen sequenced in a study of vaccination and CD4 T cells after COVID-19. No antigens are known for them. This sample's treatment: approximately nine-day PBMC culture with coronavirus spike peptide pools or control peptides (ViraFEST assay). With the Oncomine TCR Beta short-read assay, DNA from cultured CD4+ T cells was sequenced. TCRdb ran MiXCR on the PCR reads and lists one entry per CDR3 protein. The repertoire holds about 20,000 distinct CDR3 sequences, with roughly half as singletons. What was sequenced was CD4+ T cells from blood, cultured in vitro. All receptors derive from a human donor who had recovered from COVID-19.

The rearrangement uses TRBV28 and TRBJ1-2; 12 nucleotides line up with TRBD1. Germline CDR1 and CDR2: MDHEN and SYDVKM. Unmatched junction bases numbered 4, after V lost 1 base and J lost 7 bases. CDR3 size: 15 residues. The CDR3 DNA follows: TGTGCCAGCAGTTTATCGGGGACAGGGGGCGGTGGCTACACCTTC. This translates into CASSLSGTGGGGYTF.

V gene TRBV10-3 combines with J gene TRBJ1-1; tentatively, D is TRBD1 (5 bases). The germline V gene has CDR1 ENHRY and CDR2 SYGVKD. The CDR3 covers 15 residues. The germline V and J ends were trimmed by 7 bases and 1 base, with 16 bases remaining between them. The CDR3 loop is CAITQVGGRNTEAFF. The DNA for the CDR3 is TGTGCCATCACCCAGGTGGGGGGAAGGAACACTGAAGCTTTCTTT.

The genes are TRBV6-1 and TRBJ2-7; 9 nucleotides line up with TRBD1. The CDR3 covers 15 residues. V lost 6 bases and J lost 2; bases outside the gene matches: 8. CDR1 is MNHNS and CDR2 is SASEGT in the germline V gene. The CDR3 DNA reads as TGTGCCAGCAGACGCCAGAGACAGGGGGCCTACGAGCAGTACTTC. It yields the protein CASRRQRQGAYEQYF.

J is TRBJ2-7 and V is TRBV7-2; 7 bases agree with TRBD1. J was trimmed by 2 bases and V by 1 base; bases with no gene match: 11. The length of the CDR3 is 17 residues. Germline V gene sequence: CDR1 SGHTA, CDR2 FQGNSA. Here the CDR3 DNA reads TGTGCCAGCAGCTTAGTCCTCTCCGGGACAGTTGCCTACGAGCAGTACTTC. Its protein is CASSLVLSGTVAYEQYF.

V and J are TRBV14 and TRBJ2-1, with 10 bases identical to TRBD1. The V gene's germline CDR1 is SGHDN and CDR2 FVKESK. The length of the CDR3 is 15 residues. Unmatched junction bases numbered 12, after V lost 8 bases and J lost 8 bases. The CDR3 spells CASSLWGTGVDEQFF. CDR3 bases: TGTGCCAGCTCCCTTTGGGGGACAGGGGTGGATGAGCAGTTCTTC.

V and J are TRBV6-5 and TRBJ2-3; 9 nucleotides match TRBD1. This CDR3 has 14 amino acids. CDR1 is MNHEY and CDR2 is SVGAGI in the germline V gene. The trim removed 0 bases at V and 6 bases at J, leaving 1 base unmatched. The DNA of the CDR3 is TGTGCCAGCAGTTACTCGGACAGGGGCGATACGCAGTATTTT. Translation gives CASSYSDRGDTQYF.

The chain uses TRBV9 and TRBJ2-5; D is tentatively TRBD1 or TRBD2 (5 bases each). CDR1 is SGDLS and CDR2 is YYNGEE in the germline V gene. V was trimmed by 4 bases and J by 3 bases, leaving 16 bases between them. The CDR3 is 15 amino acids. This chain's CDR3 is CASSPRGSEKETQYF. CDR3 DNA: TGTGCCAGCAGCCCAAGGGGTAGCGAGAAAGAGACCCAGTACTTC. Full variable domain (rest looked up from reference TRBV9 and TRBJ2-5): DSGVTQTPKHLITATGQRVTLRCSPRSGDLSVYWYQQSLDQGLQFLIQYYNGEERAKGNILERFSAQQFPDLHSELNLSSLELGDSALYFCASSPRGSEKETQYFGPGTRLLVL.

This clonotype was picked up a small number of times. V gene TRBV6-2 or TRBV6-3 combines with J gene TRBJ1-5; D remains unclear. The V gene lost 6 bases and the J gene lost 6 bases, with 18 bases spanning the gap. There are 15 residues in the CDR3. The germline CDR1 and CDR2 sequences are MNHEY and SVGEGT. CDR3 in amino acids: CASSSQVGLGQPQHF. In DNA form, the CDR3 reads TGTGCCAGCAGCTCTCAGGTGGGGTTGGGTCAGCCCCAGCATTTT.

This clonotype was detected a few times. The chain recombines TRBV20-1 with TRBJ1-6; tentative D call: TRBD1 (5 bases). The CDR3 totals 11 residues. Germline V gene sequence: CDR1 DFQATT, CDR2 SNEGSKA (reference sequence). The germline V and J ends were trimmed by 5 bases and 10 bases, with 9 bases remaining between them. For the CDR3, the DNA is TGCAGTGCTGGGTCAGGGTCACCCCTCCACTTT. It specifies CSAGSGSPLHF.

CDR3 sequence: CASSREGGAYEQYF. In DNA, the CDR3 is TGTGCCAGCAGCCGAGAAGGGGGGGCCTACGAGCAGTACTTC. J is TRBJ2-7 and V is TRBV7-9; a weak D match, TRBD2 (7 bases). The germline V gene has CDR1 SEHNR and CDR2 FQNEAQ (reference sequence). Trimming stripped 5 bases from V and 2 bases from J, with 13 bases between. This CDR3 contains 14 residues.

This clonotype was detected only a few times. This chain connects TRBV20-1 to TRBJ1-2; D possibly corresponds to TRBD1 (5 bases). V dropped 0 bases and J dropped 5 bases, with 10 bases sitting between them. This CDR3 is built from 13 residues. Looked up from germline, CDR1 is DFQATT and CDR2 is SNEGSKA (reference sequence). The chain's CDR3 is CSARDLSGYGYTF. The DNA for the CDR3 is TGCAGTGCTAGAGATTTATCAGGGTATGGCTACACCTTC.

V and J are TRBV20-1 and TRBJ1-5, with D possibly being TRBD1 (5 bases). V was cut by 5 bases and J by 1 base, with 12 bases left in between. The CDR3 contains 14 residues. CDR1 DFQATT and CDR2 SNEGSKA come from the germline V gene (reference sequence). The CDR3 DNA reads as TGCAGTGCTGAGTTTGGGGGGAGCAATCAGCCCCAGCATTTT. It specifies CSAEFGGSNQPQHF.

CDR3 in amino acids: CATSDATRTGTGELFF. CDR3 in DNA: TGTGCCACCAGTGATGCTACAAGGACAGGAACCGGGGAGCTGTTTTTT. The rearrangement uses TRBV24-1 and TRBJ2-2; 7 nucleotides agree with TRBD1. The V gene's germline CDR1 is KGHDR and CDR2 SFDVKD. CDR3 length equals 16 residues. V was pared by 3 bases and J by 5 bases, with 8 bases of the junction left unmatched.

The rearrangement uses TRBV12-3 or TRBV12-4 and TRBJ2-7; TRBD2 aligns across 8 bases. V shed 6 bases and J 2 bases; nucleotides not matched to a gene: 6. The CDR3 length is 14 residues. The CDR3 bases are TGTGCCAGCAGAGAGCGGGAGCAGACCTACGAGCAGTACTTC. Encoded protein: CASREREQTYEQYF.

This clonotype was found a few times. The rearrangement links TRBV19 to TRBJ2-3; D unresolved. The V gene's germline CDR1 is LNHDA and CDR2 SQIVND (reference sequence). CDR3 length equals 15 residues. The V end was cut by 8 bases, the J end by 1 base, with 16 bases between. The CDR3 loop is CASLPRDTRTDTQYF. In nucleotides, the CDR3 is TGTGCCAGTCTTCCCCGAGACACGCGCACAGATACGCAGTATTTT.

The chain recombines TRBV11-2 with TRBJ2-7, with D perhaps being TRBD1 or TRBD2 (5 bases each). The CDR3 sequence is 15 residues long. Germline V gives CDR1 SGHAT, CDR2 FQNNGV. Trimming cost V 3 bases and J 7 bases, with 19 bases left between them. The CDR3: CASSFPGPRLPEQYF. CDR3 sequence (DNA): TGTGCCAGCAGCTTCCCGGGACCGCGTCTGCCGGAGCAGTACTTC.

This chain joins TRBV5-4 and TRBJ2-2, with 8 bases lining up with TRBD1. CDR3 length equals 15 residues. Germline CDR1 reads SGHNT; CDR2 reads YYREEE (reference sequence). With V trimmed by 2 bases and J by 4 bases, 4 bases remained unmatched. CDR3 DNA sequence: TGTGCCAGCAGCTTCGGACAGGGAACCACCGGGGAGCTGTTTTTT. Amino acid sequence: CASSFGQGTTGELFF.

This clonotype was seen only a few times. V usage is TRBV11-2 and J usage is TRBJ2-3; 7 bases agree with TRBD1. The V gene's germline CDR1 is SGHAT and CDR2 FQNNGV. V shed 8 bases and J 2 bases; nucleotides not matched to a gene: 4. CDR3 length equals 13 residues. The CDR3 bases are TGTGCCAGCTCCGGGACAGCCACAGATACGCAGTATTTT. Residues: CASSGTATDTQYF.

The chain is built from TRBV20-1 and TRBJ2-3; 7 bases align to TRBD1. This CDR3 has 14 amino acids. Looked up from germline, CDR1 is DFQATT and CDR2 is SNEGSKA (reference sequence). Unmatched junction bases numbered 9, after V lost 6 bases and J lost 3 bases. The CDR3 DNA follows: TGCAGTGCGATAGGGACAGATGCAACAGATACGCAGTATTTT. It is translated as CSAIGTDATDTQYF.

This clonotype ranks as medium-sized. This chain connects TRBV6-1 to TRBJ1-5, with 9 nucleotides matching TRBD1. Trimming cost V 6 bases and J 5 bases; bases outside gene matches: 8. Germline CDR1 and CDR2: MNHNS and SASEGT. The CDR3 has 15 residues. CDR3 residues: CASRRRDRVDQPQHF. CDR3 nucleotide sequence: TGTGCCAGCAGGCGGCGGGACAGGGTCGATCAGCCCCAGCATTTT.

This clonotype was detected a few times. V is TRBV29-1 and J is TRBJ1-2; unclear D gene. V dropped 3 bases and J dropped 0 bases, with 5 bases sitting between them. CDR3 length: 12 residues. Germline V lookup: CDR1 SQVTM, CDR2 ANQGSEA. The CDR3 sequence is CSVDQANYGYTF. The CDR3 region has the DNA TGCAGCGTTGACCAGGCTAACTATGGCTACACCTTC.

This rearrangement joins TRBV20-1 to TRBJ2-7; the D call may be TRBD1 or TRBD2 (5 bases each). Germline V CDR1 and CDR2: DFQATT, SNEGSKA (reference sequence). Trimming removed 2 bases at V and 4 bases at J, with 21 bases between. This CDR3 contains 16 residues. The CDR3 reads CSARPFPFRDPYEQYF. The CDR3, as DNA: TGCAGTGCTAGACCCTTTCCATTCCGGGACCCTTACGAGCAGTACTTC.

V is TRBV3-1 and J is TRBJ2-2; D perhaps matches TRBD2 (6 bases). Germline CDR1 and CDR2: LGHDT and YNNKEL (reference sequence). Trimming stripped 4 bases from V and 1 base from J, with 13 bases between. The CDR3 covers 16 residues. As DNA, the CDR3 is TGTGCCAGCAGCCCTTGGAGGGGCGGGAACACCGGGGAGCTGTTTTTT. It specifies CASSPWRGGNTGELFF.

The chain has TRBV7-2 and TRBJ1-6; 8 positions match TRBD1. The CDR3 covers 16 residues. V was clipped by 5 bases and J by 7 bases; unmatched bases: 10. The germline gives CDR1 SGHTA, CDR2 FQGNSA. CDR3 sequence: CASSPYSGTGNSPLHF. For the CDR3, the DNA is TGTGCCAGCAGCCCATACTCCGGGACAGGAAATTCACCCCTCCACTTT.

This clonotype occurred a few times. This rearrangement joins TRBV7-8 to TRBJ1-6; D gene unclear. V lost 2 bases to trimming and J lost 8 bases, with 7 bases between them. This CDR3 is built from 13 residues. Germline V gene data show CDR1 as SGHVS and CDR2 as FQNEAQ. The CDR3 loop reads CASSLFTDSPLHF. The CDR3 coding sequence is TGTGCCAGCAGCTTATTTACAGATTCACCCCTCCACTTT.

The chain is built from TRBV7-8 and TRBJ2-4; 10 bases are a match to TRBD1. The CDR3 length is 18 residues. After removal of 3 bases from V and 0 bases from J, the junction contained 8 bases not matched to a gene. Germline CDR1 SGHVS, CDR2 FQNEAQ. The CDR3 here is CASSLTGGAYGAKNIQYF. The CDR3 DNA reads TGTGCCAGCAGCTTGACAGGGGGCGCGTACGGAGCCAAAAACATTCAGTACTTC.

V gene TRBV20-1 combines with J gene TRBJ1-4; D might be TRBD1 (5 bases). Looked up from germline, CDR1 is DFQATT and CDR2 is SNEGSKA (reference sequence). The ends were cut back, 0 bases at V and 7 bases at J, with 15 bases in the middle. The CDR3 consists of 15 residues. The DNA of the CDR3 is TGCAGTGCTAGAGACCCGACTGGGGGGGGTGAAAAACTGTTTTTT. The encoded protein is CSARDPTGGGEKLFF.

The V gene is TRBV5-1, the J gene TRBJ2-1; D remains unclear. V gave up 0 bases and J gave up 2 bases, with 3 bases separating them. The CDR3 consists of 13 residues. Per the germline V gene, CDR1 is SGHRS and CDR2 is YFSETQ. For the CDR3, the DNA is TGCGCCAGCAGCTTGGCCACCTACAATGAGCAGTTCTTC. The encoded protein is CASSLATYNEQFF.